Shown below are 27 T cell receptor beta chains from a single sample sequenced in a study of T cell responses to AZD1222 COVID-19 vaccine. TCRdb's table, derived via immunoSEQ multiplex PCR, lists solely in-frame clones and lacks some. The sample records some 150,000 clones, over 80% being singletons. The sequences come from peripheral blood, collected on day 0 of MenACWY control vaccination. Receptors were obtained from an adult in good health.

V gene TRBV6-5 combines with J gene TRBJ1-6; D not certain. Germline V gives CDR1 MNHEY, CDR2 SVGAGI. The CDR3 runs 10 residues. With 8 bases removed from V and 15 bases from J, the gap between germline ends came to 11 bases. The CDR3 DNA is TGTGCCAGCCACGCAGAGTTCCTCCACTTT. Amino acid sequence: CASHAEFLHF.

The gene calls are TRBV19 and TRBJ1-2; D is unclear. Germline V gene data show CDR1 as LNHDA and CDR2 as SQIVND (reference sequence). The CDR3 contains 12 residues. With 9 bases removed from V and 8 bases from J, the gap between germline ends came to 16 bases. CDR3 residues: CASEGGPLGYTF. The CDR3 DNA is TGTGCCAGCGAGGGCGGTCCCCTGGGCTACACCTTC.

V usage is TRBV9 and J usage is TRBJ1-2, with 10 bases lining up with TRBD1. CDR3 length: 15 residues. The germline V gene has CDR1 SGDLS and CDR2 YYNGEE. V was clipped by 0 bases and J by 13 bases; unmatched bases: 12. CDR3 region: CASSVESGTGVIPTF. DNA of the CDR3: TGTGCCAGCAGCGTAGAATCCGGGACAGGGGTTATTCCCACCTTC. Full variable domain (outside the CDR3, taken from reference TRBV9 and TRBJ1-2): DSGVTQTPKHLITATGQRVTLRCSPRSGDLSVYWYQQSLDQGLQFLIQYYNGEERAKGNILERFSAQQFPDLHSELNLSSLELGDSALYFCASSVESGTGVIPTFGSGTRLTVV.

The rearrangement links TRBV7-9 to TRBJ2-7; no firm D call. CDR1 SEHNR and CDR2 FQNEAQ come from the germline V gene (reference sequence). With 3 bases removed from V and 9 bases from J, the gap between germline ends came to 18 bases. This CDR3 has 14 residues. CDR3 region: CASSLSSPLERQYF. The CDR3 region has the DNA TGTGCCAGCAGCTTGTCCTCACCCCTGGAGAGGCAGTACTTC. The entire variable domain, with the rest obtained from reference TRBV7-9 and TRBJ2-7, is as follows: DTGVSQNPRHKITKRGQNVTFRCDPISEHNRLYWYRQTLGQGPEFLTYFQNEAQLEKSRLLSDRFSAERPKGSFSTLEIQRTEQGDSAMYLCASSLSSPLERQYFGPGTRLTVT.

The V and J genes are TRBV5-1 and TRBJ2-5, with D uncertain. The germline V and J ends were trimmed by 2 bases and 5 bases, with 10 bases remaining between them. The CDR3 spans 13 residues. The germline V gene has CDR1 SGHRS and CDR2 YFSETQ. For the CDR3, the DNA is TGCGCCAGCAGCTTCCGAGGAGTTGAGACCCAGTACTTC. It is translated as CASSFRGVETQYF.

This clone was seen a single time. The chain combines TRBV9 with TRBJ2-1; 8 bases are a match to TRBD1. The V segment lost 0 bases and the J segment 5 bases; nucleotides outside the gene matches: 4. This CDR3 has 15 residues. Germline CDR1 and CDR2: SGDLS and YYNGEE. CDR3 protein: CASSVAWTGNNEQFF. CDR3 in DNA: TGTGCCAGCAGCGTAGCCTGGACAGGGAACAATGAGCAGTTCTTC.

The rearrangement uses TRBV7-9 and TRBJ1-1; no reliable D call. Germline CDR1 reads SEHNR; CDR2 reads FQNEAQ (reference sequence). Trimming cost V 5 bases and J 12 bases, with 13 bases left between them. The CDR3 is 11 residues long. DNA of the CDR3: TGTGCCAGCAGCCCTGGCCGGGAAACTTTCTTT. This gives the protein CASSPGRETFF.

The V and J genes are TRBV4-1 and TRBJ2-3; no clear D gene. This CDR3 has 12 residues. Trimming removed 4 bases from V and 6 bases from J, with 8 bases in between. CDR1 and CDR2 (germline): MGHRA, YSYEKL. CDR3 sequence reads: CASSRPADTQYF. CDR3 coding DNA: TGCGCCAGCAGCCGCCCTGCGGATACGCAGTATTTT.

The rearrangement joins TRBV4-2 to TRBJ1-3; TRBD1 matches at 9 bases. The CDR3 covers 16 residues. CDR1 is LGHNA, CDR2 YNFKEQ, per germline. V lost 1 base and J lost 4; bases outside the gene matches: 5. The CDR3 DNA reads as TGTGCCAGCAGCCAAGGTCCGGGACAGGGAGGAAACACCATATATTTT. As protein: CASSQGPGQGGNTIYF.

The CDR3 protein is CAWSVTGTWRFF. CDR3 nucleotides: TGTGCCTGGAGCGTTACCGGGACATGGAGGTTTTTT. This chain links TRBV30 with TRBJ1-4; maybe TRBD1 (6 bases). In germline, CDR1 is GTSNPN, CDR2 SVGIG (reference sequence). Trimming left V 3 bases short and J 16 bases short, with 18 bases between. The CDR3 extends over 12 amino acids.

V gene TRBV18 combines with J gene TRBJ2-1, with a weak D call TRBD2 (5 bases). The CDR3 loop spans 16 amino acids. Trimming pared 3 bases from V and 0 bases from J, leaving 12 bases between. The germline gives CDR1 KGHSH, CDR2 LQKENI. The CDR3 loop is CASSPEEFSSYNEQFF. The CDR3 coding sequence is TGTGCCAGCTCACCGGAGGAGTTTAGCTCCTACAATGAGCAGTTCTTC.

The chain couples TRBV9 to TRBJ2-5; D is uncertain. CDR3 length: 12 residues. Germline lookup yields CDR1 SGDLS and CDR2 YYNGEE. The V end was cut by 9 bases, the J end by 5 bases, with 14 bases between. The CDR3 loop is CATYSALETQYF. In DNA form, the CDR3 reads TGTGCCACCTACAGCGCACTGGAGACCCAGTACTTC.

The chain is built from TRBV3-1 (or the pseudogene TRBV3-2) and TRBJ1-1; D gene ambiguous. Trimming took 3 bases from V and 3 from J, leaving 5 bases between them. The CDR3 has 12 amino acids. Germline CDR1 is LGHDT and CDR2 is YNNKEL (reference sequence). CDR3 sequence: CASSHRDTEAFF. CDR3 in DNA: TGTGCCAGCAGCCACCGGGACACTGAAGCTTTCTTT.

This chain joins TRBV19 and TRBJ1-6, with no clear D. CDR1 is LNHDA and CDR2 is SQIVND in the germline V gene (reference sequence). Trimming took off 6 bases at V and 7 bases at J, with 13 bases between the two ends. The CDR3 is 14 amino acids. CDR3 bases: TGTGCCAGTAGGGACCGGGCCAAAAATTCACCCCTCCACTTT. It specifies CASRDRAKNSPLHF.

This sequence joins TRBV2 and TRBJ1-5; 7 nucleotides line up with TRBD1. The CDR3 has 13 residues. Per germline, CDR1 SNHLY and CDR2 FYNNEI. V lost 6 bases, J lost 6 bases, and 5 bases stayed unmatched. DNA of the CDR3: TGTGCCAGCAGCGCCGACAGGGTTCAGCCCCAGCATTTT. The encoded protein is CASSADRVQPQHF.

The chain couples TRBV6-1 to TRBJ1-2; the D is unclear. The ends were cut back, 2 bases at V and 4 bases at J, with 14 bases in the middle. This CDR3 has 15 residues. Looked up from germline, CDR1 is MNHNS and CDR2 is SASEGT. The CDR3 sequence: CASSEMSGFPYGYTF. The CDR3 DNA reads TGTGCCAGCAGTGAAATGTCTGGTTTCCCCTATGGCTACACCTTC.

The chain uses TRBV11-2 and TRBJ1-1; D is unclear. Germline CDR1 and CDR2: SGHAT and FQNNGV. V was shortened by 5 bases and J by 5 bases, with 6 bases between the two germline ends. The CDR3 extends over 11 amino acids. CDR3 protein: CASSEWTEAFF. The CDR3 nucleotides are TGTGCCAGCAGCGAATGGACTGAAGCTTTCTTT.

In DNA form, the CDR3 reads TGTGCCAGCGCGCGCGGGACAGGGGACTATGGCTACACCTTC. Protein product: CASARGTGDYGYTF. V and J are TRBV18 and TRBJ1-2; 10 positions match TRBD1. There are 14 residues in the CDR3. Germline V CDR1 and CDR2: KGHSH, LQKENI. V lost 8 bases to trimming and J lost 3 bases; unmatched junction nucleotides: 6.

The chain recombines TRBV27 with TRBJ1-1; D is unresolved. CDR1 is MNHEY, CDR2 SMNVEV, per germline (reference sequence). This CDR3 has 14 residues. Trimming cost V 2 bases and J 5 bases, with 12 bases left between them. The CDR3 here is CASSLIWGETEAFF. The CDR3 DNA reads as TGTGCCAGCAGTTTAATTTGGGGAGAAACTGAAGCTTTCTTT.

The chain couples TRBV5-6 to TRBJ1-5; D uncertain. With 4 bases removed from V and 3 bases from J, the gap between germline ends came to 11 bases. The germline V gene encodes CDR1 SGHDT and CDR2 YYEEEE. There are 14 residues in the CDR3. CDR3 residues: CASSPSPFNQPQHF. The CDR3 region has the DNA TGTGCCAGCAGCCCCAGTCCGTTCAATCAGCCCCAGCATTTT.

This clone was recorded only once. CDR3 nucleotides: TGCAGCGGCCGTTGGGGGACCACTGAAGCTTTCTTT. It translates to CSGRWGTTEAFF. The chain has TRBV29-1 and TRBJ1-1; maybe TRBD1 (5 bases). The CDR3 has 12 residues. V was trimmed by 7 bases and J by 4 bases, leaving 13 bases between them. Germline V gives CDR1 SQVTM, CDR2 ANQGSEA.

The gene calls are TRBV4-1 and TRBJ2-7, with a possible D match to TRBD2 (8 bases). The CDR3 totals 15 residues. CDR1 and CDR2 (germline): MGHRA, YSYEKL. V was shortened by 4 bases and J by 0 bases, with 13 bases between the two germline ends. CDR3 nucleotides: TGCGCCAGCAGCCCCCGGGAGGGGGCCTCCTACGAGCAGTACTTC. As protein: CASSPREGASYEQYF.

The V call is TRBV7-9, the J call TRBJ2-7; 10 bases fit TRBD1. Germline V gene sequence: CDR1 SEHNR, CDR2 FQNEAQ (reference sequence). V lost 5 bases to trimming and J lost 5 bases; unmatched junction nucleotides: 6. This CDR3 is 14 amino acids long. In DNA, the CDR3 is TGTGCCAGCAGCCCGGGACAGGGGAGACACGAGCAGTACTTC. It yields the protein CASSPGQGRHEQYF. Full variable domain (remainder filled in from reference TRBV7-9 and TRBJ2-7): DTGVSQNPRHKITKRGQNVTFRCDPISEHNRLYWYRQTLGQGPEFLTYFQNEAQLEKSRLLSDRFSAERPKGSFSTLEIQRTEQGDSAMYLCASSPGQGRHEQYFGPGTRLTVT.

In DNA form, the CDR3 reads TGTGCCAGCAGTGACAGCACTAACTATGGCTACACCTTC. Its protein is CASSDSTNYGYTF. The chain joins TRBV12-3 or TRBV12-4 to TRBJ1-2, with a weak D call TRBD1 (5 bases). Trimming pared 5 bases from V and 0 bases from J, leaving 7 bases between. CDR3 length: 13 amino acids.

CDR3 loop: CASSLGQPGELFF. CDR3 nucleotides: TGTGCCAGCAGCTTGGGACAGCCCGGGGAGCTGTTTTTT. This chain connects TRBV5-8 to TRBJ2-2; TRBD1 is a possible D gene (5 bases). The CDR3 runs 13 residues. V gave up 0 bases and J gave up 6 bases, with 6 bases separating them. Germline V gene data show CDR1 as SGHTS and CDR2 as YDEGEE.

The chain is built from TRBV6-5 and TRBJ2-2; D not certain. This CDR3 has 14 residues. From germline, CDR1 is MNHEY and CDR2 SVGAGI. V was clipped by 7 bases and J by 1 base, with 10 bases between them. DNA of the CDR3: TGTGCCAGCAAGCAGGCAGGGAACACCGGGGAGCTGTTTTTT. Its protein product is CASKQAGNTGELFF.

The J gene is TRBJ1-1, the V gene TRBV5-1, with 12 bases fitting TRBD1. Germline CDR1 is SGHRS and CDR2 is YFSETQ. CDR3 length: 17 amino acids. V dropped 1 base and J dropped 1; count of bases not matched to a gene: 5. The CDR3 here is CASSLRGGQGANTEAFF. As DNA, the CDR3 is TGCGCCAGCAGCTTGAGAGGGGGACAGGGGGCGAACACTGAAGCTTTCTTT. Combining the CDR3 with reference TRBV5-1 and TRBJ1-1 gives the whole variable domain KAGVTQTPRYLIKTRGQQVTLSCSPISGHRSVSWYQQTPGQGLQFLFEYFSETQRNKGNFPGRFSGRQFSNSRSEMNVSTLELGDSALYLCASSLRGGQGANTEAFFGQGTRLTVV.